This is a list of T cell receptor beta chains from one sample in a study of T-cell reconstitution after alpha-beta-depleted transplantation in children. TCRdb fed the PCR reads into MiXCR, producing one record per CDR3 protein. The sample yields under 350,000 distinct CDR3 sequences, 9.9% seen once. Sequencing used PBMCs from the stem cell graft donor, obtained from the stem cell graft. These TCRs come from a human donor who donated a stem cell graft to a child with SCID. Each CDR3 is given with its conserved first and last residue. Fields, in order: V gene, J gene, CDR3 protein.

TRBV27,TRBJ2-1,CASSPTSGWGSEQFF
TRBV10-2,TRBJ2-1,CASRRGTASYNEQFF
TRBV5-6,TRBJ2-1,CASGLTGGVNEQFF
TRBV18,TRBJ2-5,CASSPTTQETQYF
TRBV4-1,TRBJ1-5,CASSLSQDSNQPQHF
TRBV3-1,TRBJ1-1,CASSQTEEAFF
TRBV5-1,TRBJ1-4,CASSLVGDVEKLFF
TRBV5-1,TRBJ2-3,CASSTDREGRDTQYF
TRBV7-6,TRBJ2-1,CASSLGGRAEQFF
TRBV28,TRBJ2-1,CASRPIQGEIYNEQFF
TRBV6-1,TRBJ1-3,CASSRHELGRNTIYF
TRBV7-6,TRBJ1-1,CASSLGLRGITEAFF
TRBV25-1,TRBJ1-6,CASSDPGTGISPLHF
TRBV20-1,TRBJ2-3,CSARRAVSTDTQYF
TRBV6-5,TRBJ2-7,CASSYSAFAVAGEQYF
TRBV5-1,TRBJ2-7,CASSPLAAPSYEQYF
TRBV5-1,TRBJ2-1,CASSFGLAGDNEQFF